The sequence of this T cell receptor beta chain was determined in a study of response to subunit inactivated influenza vaccine. CDR3 size: 14 residues. V was clipped by 2 bases and J by 2 bases, with 11 bases between them. Germline V lookup: CDR1 SGDLS, CDR2 YYNGEE. In TCRdb, the RT-PCR reads were re-called with MiXCR into one record per CDR3 protein. The profile shows about 570,000 distinct CDR3 sequences, approximately 10% of them singletons. In addition, the sample was reused for a study of T cells expressing NK-cell markers. That work states: cDNA encoding TCR beta was synthesized via 5'RACE template switching incorporating UMIs. In several donors, dominant clonotypes made up about 25-60.1% of CD3+CD56-NKG2C+ cells.

The starting material was PBMCs from blood, obtained on the day of vaccination. The sequence was obtained from a man aged 45-65 years who received an inactivated influenza vaccine. The genes are TRBV9 and TRBJ2-7, with D unresolved. CDR3 nucleotides: TGTGCCAGCAGCGTCGGCGACACAACCTACGAGCAGTACTTC. This gives the protein CASSVGDTTYEQYF.